The 9 T cell receptor beta chains below come from one sample, sequenced in a study of T cells in Graves' hyperthyroidism and ophthalmopathy. RNA transcripts gave rise to amplified TCR beta CDR3 regions. Initially, a first-round RT-PCR of the TCR CDR3 employed the HTBI primer set. A single record per CDR3 protein comes from TCRdb applying MiXCR to the multiplex PCR reads. The table lists hundreds of thousands of distinct CDR3 sequences, roughly 24% of them singletons, with 11% in the top ten. Sequenced: blood. These receptors were collected from a woman under 40 with Graves' ophthalmopathy.

The table lists this clonotype with many counts. The rearrangement links TRBV2 to TRBJ1-1, with D unresolved. CDR1 and CDR2 from the germline V gene are SNHLY and FYNNEI. Trimming shortened V by 8 bases and J by 3 bases, and 7 bases separated the two germline ends. The CDR3 runs to 11 residues. The CDR3 spells CASSGYTEAFF. The CDR3 bases are TGTGCCAGCTCCGGATACACTGAAGCTTTCTTT.

The chain uses TRBV9 and TRBJ1-3; no firm D call. Germline loops: CDR1 SGDLS, CDR2 YYNGEE. This CDR3 has 13 amino acids. V lost 1 base, J lost 2 bases, and 4 bases lay in between. The CDR3 is CASSVTTGNTIYF. The CDR3 DNA reads TGTGCCAGCAGCGTAACCACTGGAAACACCATATATTTT.

This clonotype was observed many times. The chain links TRBV10-3 to TRBJ2-2, with no clear D. CDR3 length equals 13 residues. V shed 3 bases and J shed 2 bases, with 4 bases lying between them. The germline V gene encodes CDR1 ENHRY and CDR2 SYGVKD. The DNA of the CDR3 is TGTGCCATCAGTGATGTTAACACCGGGGAGCTGTTTTTT. Residues: CAISDVNTGELFF.

Ten or more counts support this clonotype. This chain links TRBV12-3 or TRBV12-4 with TRBJ1-1; 7 bases fit TRBD1. The ends lost 6 bases at V and 1 base at J; junction bases unmatched: 11. This CDR3 contains 16 residues. The CDR3 loop reads CASRFWDSNPNTEAFF. The DNA for the CDR3 is TGTGCCAGCAGGTTTTGGGACAGCAACCCGAACACTGAAGCTTTCTTT.

This chain uses TRBV6-2 or TRBV6-3 with TRBJ1-5; TRBD1 matches at 10 bases. CDR3 length: 18 residues. V shed 6 bases, J shed 2 bases, and the junction held 13 bases outside the gene matches. Germline V lookup: CDR1 MNHEY, CDR2 SVGEGT. The CDR3 spells CASSRRDRGTKGNQPQHF. DNA for the CDR3: TGTGCCAGCAGCCGCCGGGACAGGGGTACAAAGGGCAATCAGCCCCAGCATTTT.

This clonotype was found many times. The chain links TRBV11-2 to TRBJ1-1; 7 bases line up with TRBD1. Germline CDR1 is SGHAT and CDR2 is FQNNGV. The ends lost 6 bases at V and 4 bases at J; junction bases unmatched: 11. There are 15 residues in the CDR3. The CDR3 is CASRSPRGRFTEAFF. For the CDR3, the DNA is TGTGCCAGCAGAAGTCCGAGGGGGCGTTTCACTGAAGCTTTCTTT.

At least ten counts were recorded for this clonotype. The V and J genes are TRBV2 and TRBJ1-2; no clear D. This CDR3 contains 14 residues. CDR1 is SNHLY, CDR2 FYNNEI, per germline. The V and J ends lost 6 bases and 0 bases respectively, with 11 bases between them. The DNA of the CDR3 is TGTGCCAGCAGAGTAGGCTTAGCTAACTATGGCTACACCTTC. Translation gives CASRVGLANYGYTF. The full variable domain, rest sourced from reference TRBV2 and TRBJ1-2, is EPEVTQTPSHQVTQMGQEVILRCVPISNHLYFYWYRQILGQKVEFLVSFYNNEISEKSEIFDDQFSVERPDGSNFTLKIRSTKLEDSAMYFCASRVGLANYGYTFGSGTRLTVV.

This clonotype has a count of ten or more. The rearrangement uses TRBV5-1 and TRBJ2-7; D is perhaps TRBD1 or TRBD2 (5 bases each). The CDR3 runs to 14 residues. Trimming took off 4 bases at V and 1 base at J, with 12 bases between the two ends. Germline CDR1 and CDR2: SGHRS and YFSETQ. The DNA for the CDR3 is TGCGCCAGCAGCGGGGACGTACTATCCTACGAGCAGTACTTC. It translates to CASSGDVLSYEQYF.

This clonotype showed up many times. In DNA form, the CDR3 reads TGTGCCAGCAGTTTCGGGCAGGGGTCTGGCTACACCTTC. As protein: CASSFGQGSGYTF. The chain combines TRBV28 with TRBJ1-2; the D gene is possibly TRBD1 (6 bases). The germline V and J ends were trimmed by 3 bases and 7 bases, with 12 bases remaining between them. The CDR3 loop spans 13 amino acids. In germline, CDR1 is MDHEN, CDR2 SYDVKM.